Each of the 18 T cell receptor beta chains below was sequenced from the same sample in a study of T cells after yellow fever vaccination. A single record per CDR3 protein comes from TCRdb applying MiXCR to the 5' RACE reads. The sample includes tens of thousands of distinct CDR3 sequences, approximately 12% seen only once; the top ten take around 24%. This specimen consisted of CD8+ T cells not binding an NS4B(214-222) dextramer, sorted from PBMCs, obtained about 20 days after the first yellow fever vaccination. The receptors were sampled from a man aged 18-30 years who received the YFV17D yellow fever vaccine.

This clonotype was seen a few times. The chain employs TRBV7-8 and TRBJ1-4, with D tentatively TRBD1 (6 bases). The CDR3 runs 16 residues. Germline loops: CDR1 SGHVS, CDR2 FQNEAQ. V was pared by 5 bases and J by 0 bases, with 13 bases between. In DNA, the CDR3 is TGTGCCAGCAGCACACCACAGGGACCAACTAATGAAAAACTGTTTTTT. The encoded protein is CASSTPQGPTNEKLFF. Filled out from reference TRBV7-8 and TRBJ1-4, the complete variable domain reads GAGVSQSPRYKVAKRGQDVALRCDPISGHVSLFWYQQALGQGPEFLTYFQNEAQLDKSGLPSDRFFAERPEGSVSTLKIQRTQQEDSAVYLCASSTPQGPTNEKLFFGSGTQLSVL.

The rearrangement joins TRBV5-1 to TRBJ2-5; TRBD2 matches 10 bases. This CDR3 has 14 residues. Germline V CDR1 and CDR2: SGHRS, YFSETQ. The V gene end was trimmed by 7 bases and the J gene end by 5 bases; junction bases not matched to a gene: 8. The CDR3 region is CASWSSGGRETQYF. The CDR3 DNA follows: TGCGCCAGCTGGTCTAGCGGGGGCCGGGAGACCCAGTACTTC.

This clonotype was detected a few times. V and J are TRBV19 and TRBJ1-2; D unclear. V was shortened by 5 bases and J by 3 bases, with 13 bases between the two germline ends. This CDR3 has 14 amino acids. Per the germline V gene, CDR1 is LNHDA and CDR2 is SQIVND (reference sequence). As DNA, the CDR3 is TGTGCCAGTAGTCCCCCCCGGCAGGACTATGGCTACACCTTC. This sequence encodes CASSPPRQDYGYTF.

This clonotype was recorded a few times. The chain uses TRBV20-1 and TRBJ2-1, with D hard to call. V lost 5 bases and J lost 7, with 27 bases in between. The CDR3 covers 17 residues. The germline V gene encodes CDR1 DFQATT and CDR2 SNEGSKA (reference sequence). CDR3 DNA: TGCAGTGCTCCCCGCCGTCGACAAAACCCCCCTGGGAATGAGCAGTTCTTC. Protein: CSAPRRRQNPPGNEQFF.

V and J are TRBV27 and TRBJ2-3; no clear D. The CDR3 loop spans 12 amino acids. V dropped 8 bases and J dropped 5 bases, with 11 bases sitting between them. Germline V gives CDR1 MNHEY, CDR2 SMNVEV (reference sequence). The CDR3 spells CASGHGGDTQYF. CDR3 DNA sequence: TGTGCCAGCGGTCACGGCGGAGATACGCAGTATTTT.

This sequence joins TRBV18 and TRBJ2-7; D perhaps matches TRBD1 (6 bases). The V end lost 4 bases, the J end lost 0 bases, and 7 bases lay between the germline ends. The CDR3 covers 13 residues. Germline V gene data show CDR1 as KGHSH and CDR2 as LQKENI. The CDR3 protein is CASSQDSSYEQYF. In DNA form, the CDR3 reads TGTGCCAGCTCACAGGACAGCTCCTACGAGCAGTACTTC.

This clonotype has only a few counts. The CDR3 DNA reads as TGTGCCAGCAGCTTAGCCGGAAACTATGGCTACACCTTC. It specifies CASSLAGNYGYTF. The chain is built from TRBV11-2 and TRBJ1-2; D unresolved. The CDR3 totals 13 residues. CDR1 and CDR2 (germline): SGHAT, FQNNGV. Between the trimmed V and J ends, which lost 1 base and 2 bases, there was a span of 5 bases.

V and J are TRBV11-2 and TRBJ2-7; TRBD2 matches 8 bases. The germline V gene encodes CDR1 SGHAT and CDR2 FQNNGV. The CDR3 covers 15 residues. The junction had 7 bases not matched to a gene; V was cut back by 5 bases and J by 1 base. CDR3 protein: CASSTSGGGSYEQYF. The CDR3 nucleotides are TGTGCCAGCAGCACCAGCGGGGGTGGTTCCTACGAGCAGTACTTC. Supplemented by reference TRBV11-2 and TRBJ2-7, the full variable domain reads EAGVAQSPRYKIIEKRQSVAFWCNPISGHATLYWYQQILGQGPKLLIQFQNNGVVDDSQLPKDRFSAERLKGVDSTLKIQPAKLEDSAVYLCASSTSGGGSYEQYFGPGTRLTVT.

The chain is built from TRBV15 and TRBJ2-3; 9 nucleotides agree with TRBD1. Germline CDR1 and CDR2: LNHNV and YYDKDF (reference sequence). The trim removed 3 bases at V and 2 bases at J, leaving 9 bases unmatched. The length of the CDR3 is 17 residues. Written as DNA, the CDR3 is TGTGCCACCAGCAGGATCGCCGGGACAGGGTACACAGATACGCAGTATTTT. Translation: CATSRIAGTGYTDTQYF. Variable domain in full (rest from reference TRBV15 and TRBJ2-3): DAMVIQNPRYQVTQFGKPVTLSCSQTLNHNVMYWYQQKSSQAPKLLFHYYDKDFNNEADTPDNFQSRRPNTSFCFLDIRSPGLGDTAMYLCATSRIAGTGYTDTQYFGPGTRLTVL.

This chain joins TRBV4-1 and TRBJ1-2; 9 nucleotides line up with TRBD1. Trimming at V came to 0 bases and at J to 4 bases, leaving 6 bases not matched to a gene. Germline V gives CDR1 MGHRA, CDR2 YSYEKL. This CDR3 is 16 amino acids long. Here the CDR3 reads CASSQDSGTGLYGYTF. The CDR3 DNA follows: TGCGCCAGCAGCCAAGACTCAGGGACAGGGCTCTATGGCTACACCTTC.

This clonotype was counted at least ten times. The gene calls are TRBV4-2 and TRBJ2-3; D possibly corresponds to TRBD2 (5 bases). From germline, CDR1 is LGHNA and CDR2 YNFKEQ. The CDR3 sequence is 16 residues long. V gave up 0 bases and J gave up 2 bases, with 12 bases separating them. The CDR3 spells CASSQDPVGDTDTQYF. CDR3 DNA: TGTGCCAGCAGCCAAGATCCCGTGGGAGACACAGATACGCAGTATTTT.

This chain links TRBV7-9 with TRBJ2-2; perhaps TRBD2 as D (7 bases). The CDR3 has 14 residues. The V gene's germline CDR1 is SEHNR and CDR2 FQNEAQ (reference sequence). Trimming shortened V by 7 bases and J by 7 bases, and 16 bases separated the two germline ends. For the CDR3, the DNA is TGTGCCAGCAACCCCGGGGGGCGTGGCGGGGAGCTGTTTTTT. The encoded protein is CASNPGGRGGELFF.

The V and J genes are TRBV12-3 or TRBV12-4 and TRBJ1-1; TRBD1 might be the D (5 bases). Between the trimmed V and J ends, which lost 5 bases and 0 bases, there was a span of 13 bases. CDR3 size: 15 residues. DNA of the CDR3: TGTGCCAGCAGTCCCGTAGGGGTAATGAACACTGAAGCTTTCTTT. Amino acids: CASSPVGVMNTEAFF.

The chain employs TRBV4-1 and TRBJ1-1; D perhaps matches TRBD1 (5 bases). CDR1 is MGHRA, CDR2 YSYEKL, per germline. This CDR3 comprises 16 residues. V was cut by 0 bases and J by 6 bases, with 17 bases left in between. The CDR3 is CASSQEGPWTASEAFF. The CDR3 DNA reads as TGCGCCAGCAGCCAAGAGGGACCCTGGACGGCGTCTGAAGCTTTCTTT.

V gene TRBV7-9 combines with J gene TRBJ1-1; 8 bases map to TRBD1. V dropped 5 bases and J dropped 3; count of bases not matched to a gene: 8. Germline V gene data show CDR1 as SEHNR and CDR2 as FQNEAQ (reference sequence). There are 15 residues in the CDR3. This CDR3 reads CASSPTGQVYTEAFF. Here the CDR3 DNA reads TGTGCCAGCAGCCCAACGGGACAGGTCTACACTGAAGCTTTCTTT.

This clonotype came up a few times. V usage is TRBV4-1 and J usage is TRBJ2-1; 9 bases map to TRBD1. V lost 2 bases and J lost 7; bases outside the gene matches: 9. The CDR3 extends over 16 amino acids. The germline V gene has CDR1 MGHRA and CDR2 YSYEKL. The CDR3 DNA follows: TGCGCCAGCAGCCAACGACCGGGACAGGGCTTAAATGAGCAGTTCTTC. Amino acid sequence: CASSQRPGQGLNEQFF.

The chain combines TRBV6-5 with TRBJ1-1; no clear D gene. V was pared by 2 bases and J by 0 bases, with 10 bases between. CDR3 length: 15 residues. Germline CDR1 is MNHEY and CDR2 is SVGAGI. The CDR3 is CASSYSRAVNTEAFF. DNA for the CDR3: TGTGCCAGCAGTTACAGCCGAGCAGTGAACACTGAAGCTTTCTTT.

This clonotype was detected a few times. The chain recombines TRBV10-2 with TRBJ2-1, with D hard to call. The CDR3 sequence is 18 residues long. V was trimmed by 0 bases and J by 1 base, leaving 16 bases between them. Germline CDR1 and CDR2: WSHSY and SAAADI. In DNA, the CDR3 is TGCGCCAGCAGTGAGTCTCACTTTGTTACCCCATCCTACAATGAGCAGTTCTTC. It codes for CASSESHFVTPSYNEQFF.